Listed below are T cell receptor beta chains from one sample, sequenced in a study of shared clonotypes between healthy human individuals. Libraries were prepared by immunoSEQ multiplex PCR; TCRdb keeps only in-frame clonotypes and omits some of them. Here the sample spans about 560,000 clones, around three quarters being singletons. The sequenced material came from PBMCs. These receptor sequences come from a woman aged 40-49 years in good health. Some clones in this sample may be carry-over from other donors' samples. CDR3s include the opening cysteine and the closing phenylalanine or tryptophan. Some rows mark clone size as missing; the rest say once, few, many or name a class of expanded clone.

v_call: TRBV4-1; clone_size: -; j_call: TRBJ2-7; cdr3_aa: CASSQGGGWYEQYF
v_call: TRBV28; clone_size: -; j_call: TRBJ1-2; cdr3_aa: CASSLMRGLGTF
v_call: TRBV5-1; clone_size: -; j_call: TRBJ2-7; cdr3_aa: CASSTGVAGDRTDEQYF
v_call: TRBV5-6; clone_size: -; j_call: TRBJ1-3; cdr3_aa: CASSLRGAGNTIYF
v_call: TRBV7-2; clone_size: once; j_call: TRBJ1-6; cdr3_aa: CASSLATYNSPLHF
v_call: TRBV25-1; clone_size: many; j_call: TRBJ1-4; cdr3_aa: CASSEYTGGNEKLFF
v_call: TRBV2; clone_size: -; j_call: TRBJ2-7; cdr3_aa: CASQSYEQYF
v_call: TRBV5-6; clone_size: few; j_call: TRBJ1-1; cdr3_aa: CASSSGTGTEAFF
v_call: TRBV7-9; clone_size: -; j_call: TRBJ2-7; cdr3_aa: CASSPDKSYEQYF
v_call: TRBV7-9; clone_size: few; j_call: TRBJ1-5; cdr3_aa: CASSYGQGHNQPQHF
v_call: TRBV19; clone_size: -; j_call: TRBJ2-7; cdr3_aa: CASSNRGCEQYF
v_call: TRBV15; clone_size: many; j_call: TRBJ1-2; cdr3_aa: CATSREGTDGYTF
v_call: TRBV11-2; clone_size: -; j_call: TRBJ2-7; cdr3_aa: CASSLGSLVGRYEQYF
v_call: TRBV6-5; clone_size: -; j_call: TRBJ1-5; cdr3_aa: CASRAPGGNQPQHF
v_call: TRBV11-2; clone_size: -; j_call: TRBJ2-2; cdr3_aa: CASSRGGGELFF
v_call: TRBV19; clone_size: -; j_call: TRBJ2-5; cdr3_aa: CASSAGGTAQETQYF
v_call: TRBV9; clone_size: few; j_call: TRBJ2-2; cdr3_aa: CASSRMSGANTGELFF
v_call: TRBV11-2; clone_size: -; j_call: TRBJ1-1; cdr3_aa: CASSLSGTRNTEAFF
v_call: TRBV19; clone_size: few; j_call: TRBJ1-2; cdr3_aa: CASSPGGWAYGYTF
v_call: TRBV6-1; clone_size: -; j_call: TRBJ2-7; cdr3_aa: CASNKETTGSYEQYF
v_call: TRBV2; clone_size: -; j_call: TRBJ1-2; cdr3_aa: CASSETGLYYGYTF
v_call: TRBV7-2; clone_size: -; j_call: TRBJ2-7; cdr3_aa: CASSFYAGGNEQYF
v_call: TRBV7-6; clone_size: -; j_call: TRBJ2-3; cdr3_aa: CASSLAGIGADTQYF
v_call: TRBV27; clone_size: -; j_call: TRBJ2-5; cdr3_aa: CASSLRDPQRDQETQYF
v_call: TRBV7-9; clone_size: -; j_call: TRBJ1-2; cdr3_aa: CASSLVQGAYTF
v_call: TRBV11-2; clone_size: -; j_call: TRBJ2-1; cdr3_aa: CASSLAGAGGWDEQFF
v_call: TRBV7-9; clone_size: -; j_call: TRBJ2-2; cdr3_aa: CASSLDSYTGELFF
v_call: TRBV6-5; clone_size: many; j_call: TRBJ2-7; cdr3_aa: CASSYNQESYEQYF